Listed below are T cell receptor beta chains from one sample, sequenced in a study of post-analysis software for immune sequencing data. MiXCR, applied by TCRdb to the PCR reads, yields one record per CDR3 protein. The sample yields about 540,000 distinct CDR3 sequences, approximately 31% seen once. Material for sequencing was blood. The receptor set was obtained from a girl aged 2-17 years with multiple sclerosis. Each CDR3 is given with its conserved first and last residue. The D gene is left open where the match is weak. Not every row has a clone size; where given, it reads once, few, many or a size class.

TRBV24-1	.	.	TRBJ2-3	15	TGTGCCACCAGTGACTGGAAGGAGGGTGTGGATACGCAGTATTTT	CATSDWKEGVDTQYF
TRBV9	TRBD2	.	TRBJ2-1	15	TGTGCCAGCAGCGTAGACATGGCGGGGGTCGATGAGCAGTTCTTC	CASSVDMAGVDEQFF
TRBV20-1	TRBD2	few	TRBJ2-1	16	TGCAGTGCTATTCAAGATGACGGGGGGGACTACAATGAGCAGTTCTTC	CSAIQDDGGDYNEQFF
TRBV5-1	TRBD2	.	TRBJ2-3	17	TGCGCCAGCAGCTTGTCTCTAGCGGGAGATGCGACAGATACGCAGTATTTT	CASSLSLAGDATDTQYF
TRBV2	TRBD1	.	TRBJ1-2	20	TGTGCCGGCAGTGAATGGAGCCCACGGACAGGCGTCAGGGCTAACTATGGCTACACCTTC	CAGSEWSPRTGVRANYGYTF
TRBV7-9	TRBD1	few	TRBJ2-7	15	TGTGCCAGCAGCTTAGTTGGGCAGGGGGCCCACGAGCAGTACTTC	CASSLVGQGAHEQYF
TRBV7-2	.	.	TRBJ2-5	15	TGTGCCAGCAGCTTAGCGCGTGGGGTGGGAGAGACCCAGTACTTC	CASSLARGVGETQYF
TRBV11-1	.	.	TRBJ2-1	15	TGTGCCAGCAGCTACGCCGGGGCGCTGCAAGTTGAGCAGTTCTTC	CASSYAGALQVEQFF
TRBV3-1	TRBD1	many	TRBJ1-2	12	TGTGCCAGCAGCTCGGGACAGGGGGCTCCCACCTTC	CASSSGQGAPTF
TRBV20-1	.	.	TRBJ1-2	12	TGCAGTGCTAGTCCCGAGTACTATGGCTACACCTTC	CSASPEYYGYTF
TRBV12-3/TRBV12-4	.	.	TRBJ1-2	16	TGTGCCAGCAGTTTAGTACAATTTCCGGGGGGATATGGCTACACCTTC	CASSLVQFPGGYGYTF
TRBV5-5	.	few	TRBJ1-1	14	TGTGCCAGCAGCTTCAGGGCCACGAACACTGAAGCTTTCTTT	CASSFRATNTEAFF
TRBV7-8	.	.	TRBJ1-5	14	TGTGCCAGCAGCTTACTCACCATCGAGCAGCCCCAGCATTTT	CASSLLTIEQPQHF
TRBV20-1	TRBD1	many	TRBJ1-6	14	TGCAGTGCGAAGATGGGACAGGAGGATTCACCCCTCCACTTT	CSAKMGQEDSPLHF
TRBV7-9	.	.	TRBJ1-2	12	TGTGCCAGCAGCCTCGACACCCTTGGCTACACCTTC	CASSLDTLGYTF
TRBV7-3	.	few	TRBJ2-3	16	TGTGCCAGCAGCCTAGATTGGGGGCTCCGCACAGATACGCAGTATTTT	CASSLDWGLRTDTQYF
TRBV7-7	TRBD1	.	TRBJ2-2	17	TGTGCTAGCAGCTTATCCGGTACAGGGGGGAACACCGGGGAGCTGTTTTTT	CASSLSGTGGNTGELFF